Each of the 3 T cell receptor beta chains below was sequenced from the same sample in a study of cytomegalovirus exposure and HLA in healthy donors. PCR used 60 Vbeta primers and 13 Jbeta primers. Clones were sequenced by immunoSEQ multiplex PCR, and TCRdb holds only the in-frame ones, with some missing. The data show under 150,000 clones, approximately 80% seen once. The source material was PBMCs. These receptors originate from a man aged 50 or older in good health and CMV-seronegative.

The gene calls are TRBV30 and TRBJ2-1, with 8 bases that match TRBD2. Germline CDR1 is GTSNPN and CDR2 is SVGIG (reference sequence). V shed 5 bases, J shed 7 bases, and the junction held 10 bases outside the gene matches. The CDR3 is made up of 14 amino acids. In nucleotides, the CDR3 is TGTGCCTGGCACGGGGGGGTTCTTCCAAATGAGCAGTTCTTC. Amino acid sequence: CAWHGGVLPNEQFF.

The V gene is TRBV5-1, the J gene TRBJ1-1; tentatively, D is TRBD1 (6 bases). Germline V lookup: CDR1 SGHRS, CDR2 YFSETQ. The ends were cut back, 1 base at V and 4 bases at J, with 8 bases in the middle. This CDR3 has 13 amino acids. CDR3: CASSLQDSTEAFF. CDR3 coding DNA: TGCGCCAGCAGCTTGCAGGACAGCACTGAAGCTTTCTTT.

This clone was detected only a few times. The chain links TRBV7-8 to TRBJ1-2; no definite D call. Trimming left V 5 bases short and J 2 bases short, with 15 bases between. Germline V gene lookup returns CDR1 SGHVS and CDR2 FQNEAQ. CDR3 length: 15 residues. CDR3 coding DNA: TGTGCCAGCAGCCACGGTCAGGTCAAGAACTATGGCTACACCTTC. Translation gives CASSHGQVKNYGYTF.